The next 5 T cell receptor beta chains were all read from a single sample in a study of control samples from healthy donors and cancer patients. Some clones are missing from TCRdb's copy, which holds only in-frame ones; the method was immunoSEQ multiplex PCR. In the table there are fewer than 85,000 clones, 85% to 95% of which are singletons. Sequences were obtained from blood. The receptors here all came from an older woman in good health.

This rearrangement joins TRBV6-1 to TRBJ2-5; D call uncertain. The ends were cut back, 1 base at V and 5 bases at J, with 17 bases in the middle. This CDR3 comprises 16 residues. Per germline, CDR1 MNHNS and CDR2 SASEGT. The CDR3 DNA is TGTGCCAGCAGTGAAGGAGGCAAATTTCGACGGGAGACCCAGTACTTC. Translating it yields CASSEGGKFRRETQYF.

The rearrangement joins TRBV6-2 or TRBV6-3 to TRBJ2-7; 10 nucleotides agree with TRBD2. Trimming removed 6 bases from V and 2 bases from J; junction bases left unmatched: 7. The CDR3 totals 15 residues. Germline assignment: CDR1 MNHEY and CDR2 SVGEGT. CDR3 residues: CASSLIAGGAYEQYF. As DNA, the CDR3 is TGTGCCAGCAGCCTCATAGCGGGAGGAGCCTACGAGCAGTACTTC.

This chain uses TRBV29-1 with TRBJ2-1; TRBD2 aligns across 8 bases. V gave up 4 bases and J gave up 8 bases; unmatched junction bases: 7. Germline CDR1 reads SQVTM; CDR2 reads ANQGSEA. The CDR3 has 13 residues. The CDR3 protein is CSVAPGGVDEQFF. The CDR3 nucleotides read TGCAGCGTTGCTCCGGGAGGGGTGGATGAGCAGTTCTTC.

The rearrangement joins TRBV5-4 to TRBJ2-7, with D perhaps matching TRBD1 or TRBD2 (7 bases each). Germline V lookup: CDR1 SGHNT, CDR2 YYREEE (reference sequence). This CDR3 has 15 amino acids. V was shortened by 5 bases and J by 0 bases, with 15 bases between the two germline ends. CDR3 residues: CASSLGGGSSYEQYF. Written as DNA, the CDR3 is TGTGCCAGCAGTTTAGGGGGCGGGAGCTCCTACGAGCAGTACTTC.

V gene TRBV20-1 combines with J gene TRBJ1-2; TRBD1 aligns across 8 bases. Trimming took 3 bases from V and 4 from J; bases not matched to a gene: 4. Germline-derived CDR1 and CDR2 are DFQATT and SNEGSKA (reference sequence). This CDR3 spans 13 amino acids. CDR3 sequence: CSASAGTGYGYTF. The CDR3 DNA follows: TGCAGTGCTAGTGCCGGGACAGGCTATGGCTACACCTTC.